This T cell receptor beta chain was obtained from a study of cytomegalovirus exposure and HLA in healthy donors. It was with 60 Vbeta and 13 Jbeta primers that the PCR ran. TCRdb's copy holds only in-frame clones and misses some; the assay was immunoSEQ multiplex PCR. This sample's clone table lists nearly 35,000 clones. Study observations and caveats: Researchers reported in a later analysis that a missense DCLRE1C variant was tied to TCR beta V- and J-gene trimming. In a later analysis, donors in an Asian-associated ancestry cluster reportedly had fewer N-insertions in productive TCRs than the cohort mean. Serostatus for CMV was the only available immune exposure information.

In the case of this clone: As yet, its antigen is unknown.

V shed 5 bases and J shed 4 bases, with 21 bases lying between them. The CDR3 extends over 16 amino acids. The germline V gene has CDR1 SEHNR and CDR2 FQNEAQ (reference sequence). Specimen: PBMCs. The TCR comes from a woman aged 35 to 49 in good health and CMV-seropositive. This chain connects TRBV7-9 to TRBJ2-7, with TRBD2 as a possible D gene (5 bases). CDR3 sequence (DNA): TGTGCCAGCAGCCTGACCCGGGAAAGCCTCTTATACGAGCAGTACTTC. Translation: CASSLTRESLLYEQYF.